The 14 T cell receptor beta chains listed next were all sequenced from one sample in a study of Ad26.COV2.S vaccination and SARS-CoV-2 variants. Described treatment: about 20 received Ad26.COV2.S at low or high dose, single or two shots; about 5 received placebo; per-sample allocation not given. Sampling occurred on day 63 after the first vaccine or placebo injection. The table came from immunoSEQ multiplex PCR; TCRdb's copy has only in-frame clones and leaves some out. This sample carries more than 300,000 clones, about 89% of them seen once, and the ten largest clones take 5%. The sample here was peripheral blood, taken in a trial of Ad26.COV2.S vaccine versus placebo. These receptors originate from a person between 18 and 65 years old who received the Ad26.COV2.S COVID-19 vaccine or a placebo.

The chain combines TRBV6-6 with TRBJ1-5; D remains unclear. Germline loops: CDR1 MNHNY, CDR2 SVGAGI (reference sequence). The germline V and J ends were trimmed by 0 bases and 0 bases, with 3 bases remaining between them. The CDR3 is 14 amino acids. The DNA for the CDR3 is TGTGCCAGCAGTTACTCGAATAGCAATCAGCCCCAGCATTTT. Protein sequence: CASSYSNSNQPQHF.

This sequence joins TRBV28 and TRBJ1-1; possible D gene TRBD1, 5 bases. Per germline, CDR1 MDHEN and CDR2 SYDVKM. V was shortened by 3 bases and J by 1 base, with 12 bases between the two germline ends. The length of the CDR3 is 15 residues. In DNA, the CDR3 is TGTGCCAGCAGTTTCAGACAGCAGCAGAACACTGAAGCTTTCTTT. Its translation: CASSFRQQQNTEAFF.

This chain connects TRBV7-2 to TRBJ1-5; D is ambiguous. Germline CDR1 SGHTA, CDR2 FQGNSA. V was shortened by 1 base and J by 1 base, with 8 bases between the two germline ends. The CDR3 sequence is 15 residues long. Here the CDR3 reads CASSLGSGSNQPQHF. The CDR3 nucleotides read TGTGCCAGCAGCTTAGGTTCGGGGAGCAATCAGCCCCAGCATTTT.

The CDR3 sequence is CASPPPYGTDEQYF. CDR3 nucleotide sequence: TGTGCCAGCCCCCCCCCATACGGGACCGACGAGCAGTACTTC. The chain has TRBV19 and TRBJ2-7; perhaps D is TRBD1 or TRBD2 (5 bases each). V lost 9 bases to trimming and J lost 5 bases, with 20 bases between them. From germline, CDR1 is LNHDA and CDR2 SQIVND (reference sequence). The CDR3 loop spans 14 amino acids.

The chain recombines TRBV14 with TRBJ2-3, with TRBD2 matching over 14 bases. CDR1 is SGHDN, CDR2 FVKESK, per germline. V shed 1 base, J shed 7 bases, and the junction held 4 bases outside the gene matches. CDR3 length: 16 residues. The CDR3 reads CASSQGLAGGQNTQYF. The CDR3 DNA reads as TGTGCCAGCAGCCAAGGACTAGCGGGGGGGCAGAATACGCAGTATTTT.

The CDR3 here is CASSLVTDYGYTF. The CDR3 coding sequence is TGTGCCAGCAGCTTGGTGACGGACTATGGCTACACCTTC. This rearrangement joins TRBV5-4 to TRBJ1-2; D gene uncertain. CDR1 and CDR2 (germline): SGHNT, YYREEE (reference sequence). With 0 bases removed from V and 3 bases from J, the gap between germline ends came to 6 bases. The CDR3 totals 13 residues.

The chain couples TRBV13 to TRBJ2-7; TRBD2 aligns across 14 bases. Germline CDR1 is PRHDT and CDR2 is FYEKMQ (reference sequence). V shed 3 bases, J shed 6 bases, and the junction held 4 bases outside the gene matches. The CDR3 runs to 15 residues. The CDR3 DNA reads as TGTGCCAGCAGCTTCGGGACTAGCGGGAGTGGCGAGCAGTACTTC. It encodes CASSFGTSGSGEQYF.

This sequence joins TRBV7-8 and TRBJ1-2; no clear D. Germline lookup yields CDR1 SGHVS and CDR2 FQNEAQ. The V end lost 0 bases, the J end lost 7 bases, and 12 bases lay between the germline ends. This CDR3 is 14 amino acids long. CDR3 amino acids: CASSLAGGVPGYTF. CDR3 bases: TGTGCCAGCAGCTTAGCAGGCGGGGTACCTGGCTACACCTTC.

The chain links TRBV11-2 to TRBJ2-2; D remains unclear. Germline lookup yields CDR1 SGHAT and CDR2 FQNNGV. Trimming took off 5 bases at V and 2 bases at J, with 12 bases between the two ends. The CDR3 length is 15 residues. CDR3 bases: TGTGCCAGCAGCGAGACCCCCTTCAACACCGGGGAGCTGTTTTTT. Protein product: CASSETPFNTGELFF.

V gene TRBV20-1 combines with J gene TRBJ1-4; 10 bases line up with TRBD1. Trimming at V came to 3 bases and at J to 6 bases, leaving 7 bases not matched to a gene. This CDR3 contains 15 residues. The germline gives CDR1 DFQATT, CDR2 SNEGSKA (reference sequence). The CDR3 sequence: CSASPWGTGDEKLFF. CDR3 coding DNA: TGCAGTGCTAGTCCCTGGGGGACAGGGGATGAAAAACTGTTTTTT.

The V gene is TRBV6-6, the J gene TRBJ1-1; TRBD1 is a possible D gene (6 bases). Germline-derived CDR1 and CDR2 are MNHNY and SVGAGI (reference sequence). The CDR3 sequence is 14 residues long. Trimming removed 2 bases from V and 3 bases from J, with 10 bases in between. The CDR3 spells CASSYEGVDTEAFF. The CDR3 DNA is TGTGCCAGCAGTTACGAGGGGGTCGACACTGAAGCTTTCTTT.

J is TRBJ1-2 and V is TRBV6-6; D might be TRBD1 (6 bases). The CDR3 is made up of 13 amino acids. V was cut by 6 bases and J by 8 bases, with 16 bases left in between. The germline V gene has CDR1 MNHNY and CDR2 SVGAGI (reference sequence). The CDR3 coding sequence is TGTGCCAGCAGCACCACAGGGTTAGAAGGCTACACCTTC. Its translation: CASSTTGLEGYTF.

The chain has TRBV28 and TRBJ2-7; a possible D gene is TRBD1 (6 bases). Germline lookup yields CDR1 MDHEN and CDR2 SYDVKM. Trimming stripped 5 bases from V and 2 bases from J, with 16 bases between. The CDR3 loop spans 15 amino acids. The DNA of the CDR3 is TGTGCCAGCAGTCTATCCCGGACAGTCCCCTACGAGCAGTACTTC. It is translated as CASSLSRTVPYEQYF.

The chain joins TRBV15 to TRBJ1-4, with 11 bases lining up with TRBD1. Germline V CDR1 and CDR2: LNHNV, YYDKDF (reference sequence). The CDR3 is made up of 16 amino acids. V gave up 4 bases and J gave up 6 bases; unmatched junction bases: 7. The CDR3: CATSTEPGQGDEKLFF. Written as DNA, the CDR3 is TGTGCCACCAGCACGGAACCGGGACAGGGGGATGAAAAACTGTTTTTT.